A selection of T cell receptor beta chains follows, all from one sample in a study of T-cell memory formation after mild COVID-19. TCRdb analysed the 5' RACE reads with MiXCR anew, one entry per CDR3 protein. The sample yields about 320,000 distinct CDR3 sequences, roughly an eighth seen once. The sample comprised PBMCs or a T cell subset sorted from them (not recorded which). The source is a man aged 18 to 30 who had mild COVID-19 (a few samples of this study predate the infection). Cell type and time point are not known. The CDR3 runs from the conserved cysteine through the conserved F or W. Each record gives: J gene, V gene, CDR3 protein.

TRBJ2-3	TRBV24-1	CATGTEHSTDTQYF
TRBJ1-2	TRBV3-1	CASSQSPIPTF
TRBJ2-3	TRBV6-5	CASSYSTGSTDTQYF
TRBJ2-3	TRBV4-3	CASSHEGLAGEGDTQYF
TRBJ1-5	TRBV12-3/TRBV12-4	CASSFSNQPQHF
TRBJ2-3	TRBV12-3/TRBV12-4	CASSLHGSTDTQYF
TRBJ2-1	TRBV7-3	CASSLGLAGATPYNEQFF
TRBJ2-2	TRBV5-6	CASSLGTITGELFF
TRBJ1-3	TRBV25-1	CASSGTSAGNTIYF
TRBJ1-2	TRBV4-3	CASSQDMDRNYGYTF
TRBJ2-7	TRBV13	CASSDLSAGTGGSEQYF
TRBJ2-5	TRBV3-1	CASSWAERTQYF
TRBJ2-3	TRBV6-5	CASRYPHSHKYF
TRBJ1-2	TRBV7-9	CASSLRDFAYGYTF
TRBJ2-5	TRBV5-1	CASRSGQLLETQYF
TRBJ2-5	TRBV4-3	CASSQDITGWETQYF
TRBJ2-4	TRBV7-6	CASSFSMGSTGDIQYF